The 18 T cell receptor beta chains in this list originate from one sample, sequenced in a study of cytomegalovirus exposure and HLA in healthy donors. Primers included in the PCR were 60 Vbeta and 13 Jbeta primers. Sequencing was performed with immunoSEQ multiplex PCR; in TCRdb, only in-frame clones are kept and a portion is missing. In the table there are around 150,000 clones, around 83% of which are singletons. Sequencing was carried out using PBMCs. These receptor sequences come from a male donor in good health and CMV-seropositive.

The genes are TRBV30 and TRBJ2-1; 7 nucleotides line up with TRBD2. Germline trimming cut 3 bases from V and 0 bases from J; bases unmatched to any gene: 11. This CDR3 region has 17 residues. Per germline, CDR1 GTSNPN and CDR2 SVGIG (reference sequence). CDR3 region: CAWRGSSGTSSYNEQFF. CDR3 DNA sequence: TGTGCCTGGAGGGGGTCTAGCGGCACTAGCTCCTACAATGAGCAGTTCTTC.

This clone was observed once. The chain combines TRBV7-8 with TRBJ2-6; D is unclear. The V end lost 5 bases, the J end lost 4 bases, and 9 bases lay between the germline ends. CDR1 is SGHVS and CDR2 is FQNEAQ in the germline V gene. The CDR3 contains 14 residues. The CDR3 reads CASSPPFGANVLTF. CDR3 DNA: TGTGCCAGCAGCCCCCCTTTCGGGGCCAACGTCCTGACTTTC. The full variable domain, rest sourced from reference TRBV7-8 and TRBJ2-6, is GAGVSQSPRYKVAKRGQDVALRCDPISGHVSLFWYQQALGQGPEFLTYFQNEAQLDKSGLPSDRFFAERPEGSVSTLKIQRTQQEDSAVYLCASSPPFGANVLTFGAGSRLTVL.

This sequence joins TRBV28 and TRBJ1-4; 7 bases agree with TRBD1. The V gene's germline CDR1 is MDHEN and CDR2 SYDVKM. This CDR3 is 15 amino acids long. The J segment lost 5 bases and the V segment lost 5 bases, leaving 8 bases of the junction unmatched. CDR3: CASSRKQGRNEKLFF. The CDR3 DNA follows: TGTGCCAGCAGTCGAAAACAGGGGCGGAATGAAAAACTGTTTTTT.

V is TRBV9 and J is TRBJ1-1, with D uncertain. The ends were cut back, 0 bases at V and 1 base at J, with 10 bases in the middle. Germline CDR1 SGDLS, CDR2 YYNGEE. This CDR3 contains 15 residues. In nucleotides, the CDR3 is TGTGCCAGCAGCGTAGCTGGGAGGACGAACACTGAAGCTTTCTTT. Translated: CASSVAGRTNTEAFF.

The chain recombines TRBV25-1 with TRBJ1-1; perhaps TRBD1 as D (5 bases). V was shortened by 8 bases and J by 4 bases, with 11 bases between the two germline ends. The CDR3 covers 12 residues. Germline V CDR1 and CDR2: MGHDK, SYGVNS. Written as DNA, the CDR3 is TGTGCCAGCGCCCAGGGTCCCACTGAAGCTTTCTTT. This codes for CASAQGPTEAFF.

V usage is TRBV5-4 and J usage is TRBJ1-1; 7 bases are shared with TRBD1. Germline CDR1 and CDR2: SGHNT and YYREEE (reference sequence). The CDR3 extends over 18 amino acids. V gave up 0 bases and J gave up 4 bases; unmatched junction bases: 15. For the CDR3, the DNA is TGTGCCAGCAGCTTGGATGGGTCTTCTTACAGGGGAATCACTGAAGCTTTCTTT. It encodes CASSLDGSSYRGITEAFF. Complete variable domain (other parts from reference TRBV5-4 and TRBJ1-1): ETGVTQSPTHLIKTRGQQVTLRCSSQSGHNTVSWYQQALGQGPQFIFQYYREEENGRGNFPPRFSGLQFPNYSSELNVNALELDDSALYLCASSLDGSSYRGITEAFFGQGTRLTVV.

The rearrangement joins TRBV7-8 to TRBJ2-1; 8 nucleotides match TRBD1. CDR3 size: 14 residues. The V and J ends lost 5 bases and 4 bases, in that order; junction bases with no gene match: 4. Germline CDR1 and CDR2: SGHVS and FQNEAQ. The chain's CDR3 is CASSADREYNEQFF. CDR3 nucleotide sequence: TGTGCCAGCAGCGCGGACAGGGAGTACAATGAGCAGTTCTTC.

The rearrangement links TRBV18 to TRBJ1-6, with TRBD1 matching 8 bases. This CDR3 is built from 15 residues. V was clipped by 2 bases and J by 9 bases; unmatched bases: 6. Germline V lookup: CDR1 KGHSH, CDR2 LQKENI. CDR3 bases: TGTGCCAGCTCACCATTCCAGGACAGGGCTTCACCCCTCCACTTT. The encoded protein is CASSPFQDRASPLHF.

The chain joins TRBV9 to TRBJ2-2, with 8 bases aligning to TRBD1. The CDR3 loop spans 17 amino acids. Germline V gene data show CDR1 as SGDLS and CDR2 as YYNGEE. V shed 1 base, J shed 1 base, and the junction held 6 bases outside the gene matches. CDR3 protein: CASSVPSGTGNTGELFF. CDR3 in DNA: TGTGCCAGCAGCGTACCCTCCGGGACAGGGAACACCGGGGAGCTGTTTTTT.

V is TRBV15 and J is TRBJ2-1, with D possibly matching TRBD1 (5 bases). The V end lost 11 bases, the J end lost 8 bases, and 22 bases lay between the germline ends. CDR1 LNHNV and CDR2 YYDKDF come from the germline V gene (reference sequence). This CDR3 is 14 amino acids long. The CDR3 sequence: CASAPGQGRDEQFF. CDR3 nucleotide sequence: TGTGCCTCCGCCCCTGGGCAGGGTAGGGATGAGCAGTTCTTC.

CDR3 nucleotides: TGTGCCAGCAGAAGACAGAACACCATATATTTT. Translating it yields CASRRQNTIYF. The V gene is TRBV6-5, the J gene TRBJ1-3; TRBD1 might be the D (5 bases). The CDR3 is made up of 11 amino acids. V was pared by 6 bases and J by 7 bases, with 7 bases between. Germline assignment: CDR1 MNHEY and CDR2 SVGAGI.

This sequence joins TRBV6-5 and TRBJ1-5, with 7 positions matching TRBD1. The CDR3 runs to 13 residues. With V trimmed by 8 bases and J by 3 bases, 4 bases remained unmatched. CDR1 is MNHEY and CDR2 is SVGAGI in the germline V gene. The CDR3 protein is CASSTGTNQPQHF. In nucleotides, the CDR3 is TGTGCCAGCTCGACAGGGACCAATCAGCCCCAGCATTTT.

V and J are TRBV10-3 and TRBJ1-1, with 9 bases fitting TRBD1. CDR1 and CDR2 (germline): ENHRY, SYGVKD. The CDR3 covers 15 residues. Trimming at V came to 10 bases and at J to 3 bases, leaving 12 bases not matched to a gene. The CDR3, as DNA: TGTGCCACCAGGGGCCCGGGACAGGGAGACACTGAAGCTTTCTTT. It codes for CATRGPGQGDTEAFF.

The chain is built from TRBV7-2 and TRBJ2-5; D is perhaps TRBD1 (5 bases). There are 12 residues in the CDR3. The V end lost 1 base, the J end lost 9 bases, and 9 bases lay between the germline ends. Germline CDR1 SGHTA, CDR2 FQGNSA. CDR3 coding DNA: TGTGCCAGCAGCTTAGGGGGCGGCGCCCAGTACTTC. Its protein is CASSLGGGAQYF.

This clone has a handful of counts. J is TRBJ1-6 and V is TRBV14, with 10 bases matching TRBD1. Germline V lookup: CDR1 SGHDN, CDR2 FVKESK. With V trimmed by 4 bases and J by 10 bases, 7 bases remained unmatched. The CDR3 loop spans 15 amino acids. The CDR3 protein is CASSPGQGVQSPLHF. CDR3 sequence (DNA): TGTGCCAGCAGCCCCGGACAGGGGGTTCAATCACCCCTCCACTTT.

The chain combines TRBV10-1 with TRBJ1-3; D is perhaps TRBD1 (6 bases). The CDR3 has 14 residues. V shed 6 bases and J shed 0 bases, with 9 bases lying between them. The germline V gene encodes CDR1 WNHNN and CDR2 SYGVQD (reference sequence). CDR3 bases: TGCGCCAGCAGCGAGGACAGCTCTGGAAACACCATATATTTT. Its translation is CASSEDSSGNTIYF.

V usage is TRBV27 and J usage is TRBJ1-2; tentatively, D is TRBD1 (5 bases). Germline V gene data show CDR1 as MNHEY and CDR2 as SMNVEV (reference sequence). CDR3 length: 16 amino acids. Trimming removed 5 bases at V and 8 bases at J, with 24 bases between. For the CDR3, the DNA is TGTGCCAGCAGTACCCTGATGAGCCGGGGGTTGAGCGGCTACACCTTC. Its protein product is CASSTLMSRGLSGYTF.

Only one count was recorded for this clone. The V and J genes are TRBV6-5 and TRBJ2-6, with 8 bases aligning to TRBD1. Unmatched junction bases numbered 2, after V lost 4 bases and J lost 0 bases. Germline CDR1 and CDR2: MNHEY and SVGAGI. The CDR3 totals 16 residues. In DNA form, the CDR3 reads TGTGCCAGCAGTTGGGACAGGTCCTCTGGGGCCAACGTCCTGACTTTC. Amino acid sequence: CASSWDRSSGANVLTF.